This TCR beta chain came from a study of early T cells in non-severe SARS-CoV-2 infection. The CDR3 is 12 amino acids. The V end was cut by 4 bases, the J end by 6 bases, with 7 bases between. This clonotype showed up many times. Individual cDNA molecules carried attached unique molecular identifiers. TCRdb fed the 5' RACE reads into MiXCR, producing one record per CDR3 protein. The sample lists over 55,000 distinct CDR3 sequences, roughly 12% occurring once. The chain is built from TRBV12-3 or TRBV12-4 and TRBJ2-1; unclear D gene. The material sequenced was whole blood. The source is an adult who was a healthcare worker with PCR-confirmed SARS-CoV-2 infection or an uninfected control (not recorded which). The CDR3 DNA reads as TGTGCCAGCAGTTCAGACTCCAATGAGCAGTTCTTC. Its protein product is CASSSDSNEQFF.